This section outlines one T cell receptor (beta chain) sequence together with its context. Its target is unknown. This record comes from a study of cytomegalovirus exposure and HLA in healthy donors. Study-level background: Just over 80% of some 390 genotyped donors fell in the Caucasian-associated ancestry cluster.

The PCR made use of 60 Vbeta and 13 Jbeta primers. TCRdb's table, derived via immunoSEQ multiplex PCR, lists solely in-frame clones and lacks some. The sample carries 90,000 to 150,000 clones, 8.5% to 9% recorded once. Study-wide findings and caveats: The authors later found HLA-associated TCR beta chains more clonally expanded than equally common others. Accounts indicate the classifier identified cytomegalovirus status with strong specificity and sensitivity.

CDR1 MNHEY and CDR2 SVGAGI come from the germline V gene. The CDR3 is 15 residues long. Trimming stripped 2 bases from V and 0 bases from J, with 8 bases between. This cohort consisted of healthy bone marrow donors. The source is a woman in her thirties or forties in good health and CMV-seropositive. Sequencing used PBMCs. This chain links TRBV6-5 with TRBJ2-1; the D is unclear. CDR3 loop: CASSYGRFSYNEQFF. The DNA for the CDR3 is TGTGCCAGCAGTTACGGCAGGTTCTCCTACAATGAGCAGTTCTTC.